This entry concerns a single TCR beta chain. 60 Vbeta and 13 Jbeta primers were used in PCR. The assay was immunoSEQ multiplex PCR, and TCRdb's table has in-frame clones only and misses some. The sample shows around 130,000 clones, 65% to 90% of them seen only once. The CDR3 totals 11 residues. The V and J ends lost 5 bases and 7 bases respectively, with 6 bases between them. The germline CDR1 and CDR2 sequences are DFQATT and SNEGSKA (reference sequence). These data originate in a study of cytomegalovirus exposure and HLA in healthy donors. About the study: There were under 130 million unique TCR beta sequences, drawn from some 180 million T cells, in an earlier analysis.

The chain carries TRBV20-1 and TRBJ1-6, with D unresolved. The sample consisted of PBMCs. The receptor's source is a girl aged 2 to 10 in good health and CMV-seronegative. CDR3: CSAGGNSPLHF. CDR3 bases: TGCAGTGCTGGCGGGAATTCACCCCTCCACTTT.